This T cell receptor beta chain was captured by sequencing in a study of blood T cells in healthy people across ages. The CDR3 is made up of 14 amino acids. The germline V gene has CDR1 SGHAT and CDR2 FQNNGV. The V and J ends lost 4 bases and 5 bases respectively, with 13 bases between them. A remark on this clonotype: Its antigen is unknown.

Study-wide points: The study could not conclusively compare naive and antigen-experienced cells, given its unsorted PBMCs.

A second PCR, run for roughly 7 to 12 cycles, used a sample-barcoded 5' primer plus a J-beta primer mix. TCRdb used MiXCR to reprocess the 5' RACE reads, holding one entry per CDR3 protein. This sample has over a million distinct CDR3 sequences, with roughly 43% found just once. The TCR sequence derives from a woman younger than 35 in good health. Input material: blood. The chain couples TRBV11-2 to TRBJ2-3; the D gene is possibly TRBD2 (5 bases). The CDR3 DNA follows: TGTGCCAGCAGCTATAGAGTCGGGGTAGATACGCAGTATTTT. Amino acid sequence: CASSYRVGVDTQYF.